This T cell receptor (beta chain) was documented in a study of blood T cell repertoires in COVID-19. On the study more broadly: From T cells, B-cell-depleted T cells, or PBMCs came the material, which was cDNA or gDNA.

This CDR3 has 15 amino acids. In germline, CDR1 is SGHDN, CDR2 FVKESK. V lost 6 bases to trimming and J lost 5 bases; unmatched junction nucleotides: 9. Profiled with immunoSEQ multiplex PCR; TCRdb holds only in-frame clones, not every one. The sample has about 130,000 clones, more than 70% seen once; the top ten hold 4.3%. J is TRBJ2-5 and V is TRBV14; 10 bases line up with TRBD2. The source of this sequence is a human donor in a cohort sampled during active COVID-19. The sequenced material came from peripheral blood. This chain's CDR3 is CASSPLAGAGETQYF. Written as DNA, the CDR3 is TGTGCCAGCAGTCCGCTAGCGGGAGCCGGGGAGACCCAGTACTTC.